Sequencing of this TCR beta chain was carried out in a study of blood T cell repertoires in COVID-19. Study information: PBMCs, B-cell-depleted T cells, or T cells were the source of the cDNA or gDNA that made up the material.

This CDR3 has 13 amino acids. V was clipped by 0 bases and J by 6 bases, with 9 bases between them. Germline lookup yields CDR1 SGHNT and CDR2 YENEEA. Here immunoSEQ multiplex PCR was the method, and the copy in TCRdb shows in-frame clones only, minus some. This sample has 150,000 or so clones, with 82% found just once. The receptor was derived from a woman in her 70s with acute or convalescent COVID-19. Sequences were obtained from peripheral blood. The chain is built from TRBV11-3 and TRBJ2-7; no reliable D call. In DNA, the CDR3 is TGTGCCAGCAGCTTAGATAGGCGAGGCGAGCAGTACTTC. The encoded protein is CASSLDRRGEQYF.